The 15 T cell receptor beta chains below were found in one sample sequenced in a study of regulatory T cells in long-lasting Graves disease. Library construction for TCR beta used iRepertoire HTBI primers and Arm-PCR of CDR3 regions. TCRdb itself ran the multiplex PCR reads through MiXCR, one entry per CDR3 protein. The table includes 400,000 to 500,000 distinct CDR3 sequences, about 15% detected once. Time point denoted: newly diagnosed GD, antithyroid drugs for less than 3 months. Generation of the TCR library employed RNA extracted from PBMCs. The sample was also reused in another study, on T cells in Graves' hyperthyroidism and ophthalmopathy.

The source material was peripheral blood mononuclear cells (PBMCs), sampled at new diagnosis, from a patient treated with antithyroid drugs. The receptors were sampled from a woman between 35 and 50 years old with Graves disease.

To note about this clonotype: A clone one base away is much larger, so this may be a read error. The rearrangement joins TRBV27 to TRBJ1-1; TRBD2 agrees at 9 bases. TRBJ2-7 matches the DNA end more closely, so the J call is doubtful. The V gene's germline CDR1 is MNHEY and CDR2 SMNVEV (reference sequence). The CDR3 length is 18 residues. The CDR3: CASSLFGWRGGRSYEQYF. The DNA for the CDR3 is TGTGCCAGCAGTTTATTCGGCTGGCGGGGGGGACGCTCCTACGAGCAGTACTTC.

This clonotype was detected ten times or more. The chain combines TRBV4-1 with TRBJ2-7; D may be TRBD1 (6 bases). Per germline, CDR1 MGHRA and CDR2 YSYEKL. Trimming pared 1 base from V and 9 bases from J, leaving 22 bases between. CDR3 length: 16 residues. This CDR3 is CASSQGAGIAEGGQYF. The CDR3 nucleotides read TGCGCCAGCAGCCAAGGGGCAGGGATCGCCGAAGGGGGGCAGTACTTC.

This clonotype was detected only a few times. A far larger clone is only one base removed, so a read error is likely. This chain joins TRBV13 and TRBJ2-1; TRBD2 matches 9 bases. There are 15 residues in the CDR3. V dropped 8 bases and J dropped 10; count of bases not matched to a gene: 15. The germline CDR1 and CDR2 sequences are PRHDT and FYEKMQ (reference sequence). The CDR3 loop is CASAPIGTSSYEQFF. For the CDR3, the DNA is TGTGCCAGCGCCCCAATCGGGACTAGCTCCTACGAGCAGTTCTTC. Full variable domain (remainder filled in from reference TRBV13 and TRBJ2-1): AAGVIQSPRHLIKEKRETATLKCYPIPRHDTVYWYQQGPGQDPQFLISFYEKMQSDKGSIPDRFSAQQFSDYHSELNMSSLELGDSALYFCASAPIGTSSYEQFFGPGTRLTVL.

This clonotype was recorded many times. The chain combines TRBV11-2 with TRBJ2-3, with TRBD2 identical over 7 bases. With V trimmed by 3 bases and J by 4 bases, 10 bases remained unmatched. In germline, CDR1 is SGHAT, CDR2 FQNNGV. This CDR3 has 16 amino acids. As DNA, the CDR3 is TGTGCCAGCAGCTTTGGGGGGGACCTACTATCAGATACGCAGTATTTT. The encoded protein is CASSFGGDLLSDTQYF.

This clonotype was observed a few times. The chain recombines TRBV5-1 with TRBJ2-5; 11 bases align to TRBD2. CDR1 and CDR2 from the germline V gene are SGHRS and YFSETQ. Germline trimming cut 10 bases from V and 1 base from J; bases unmatched to any gene: 9. This CDR3 is 15 amino acids long. CDR3 sequence reads: CAAGGLAGPQETQYF. The CDR3 DNA reads TGCGCCGCTGGTGGACTAGCGGGCCCCCAAGAGACCCAGTACTTC.

This clonotype was detected a few times. The V and J genes are TRBV29-1 and TRBJ1-1, with D hard to call. The CDR3 runs to 14 residues. Germline V gives CDR1 SQVTM, CDR2 ANQGSEA. V lost 4 bases to trimming and J lost 1 base, with 13 bases between them. The CDR3 spells CSVVGGQANTEAFF. The CDR3 DNA reads as TGCAGCGTTGTAGGTGGTCAGGCGAACACTGAAGCTTTCTTT.

At least ten counts were recorded for this clonotype. The gene calls are TRBV12-3 or TRBV12-4 and TRBJ2-7; 13 bases map to TRBD2. This CDR3 contains 18 residues. The V segment lost 2 bases and the J segment 2 bases; nucleotides outside the gene matches: 9. CDR3 sequence (DNA): TGTGCCAGCAGTTTAAAGGAGCCGGGACTAGCGGGGACCTACGAGCAGTACTTC. This gives the protein CASSLKEPGLAGTYEQYF.

This clonotype was detected ten times or more. The chain employs TRBV7-2 and TRBJ2-3; the D gene is possibly TRBD2 (6 bases). Germline values: CDR1 SGHTA, CDR2 FQGNSA. The CDR3 spans 14 residues. Trimming removed 5 bases from V and 1 base from J, with 10 bases in between. Here the CDR3 DNA reads TGTGCCAGCAGCGTACTAGCAGGCACAGATACGCAGTATTTT. It encodes CASSVLAGTDTQYF. Using reference TRBV7-2 and TRBJ2-3 for the parts outside the CDR3, the full variable domain is GAGVSQSPSNKVTEKGKDVELRCDPISGHTALYWYRQSLGQGLEFLIYFQGNSAPDKSGLPSDRFSAERTGGSVSTLTIQRTQQEDSAVYLCASSVLAGTDTQYFGPGTRLTVL.

The table lists this clonotype with many counts. The chain links TRBV30 to TRBJ2-2, with no clear D. The CDR3 loop spans 13 amino acids. The germline V and J ends were trimmed by 4 bases and 2 bases, with 8 bases remaining between them. Looked up from germline, CDR1 is GTSNPN and CDR2 is SVGIG (reference sequence). The CDR3 DNA sequence: TGTGCCTGGATACGGGTTAACACCGGGGAGCTGTTTTTT. This translates into CAWIRVNTGELFF.

This clonotype was picked up many times. This chain joins TRBV12-3 or TRBV12-4 and TRBJ2-7; TRBD2 matches 8 bases. This CDR3 has 12 amino acids. CDR3 in DNA: TGTGCTAGTAGCGGGAACTCCTACGAGCAGTACTTC. Translating gives CASSGNSYEQYF.

This clonotype was detected a few times. This sequence joins TRBV28 and TRBJ2-3; D ambiguous. CDR3 length: 13 amino acids. Trimming stripped 4 bases from V and 6 bases from J, with 11 bases between. Germline CDR1 reads MDHEN; CDR2 reads SYDVKM. The CDR3 region is CASSYRHPDTQYF. CDR3 coding DNA: TGTGCCAGCAGTTATCGGCATCCCGATACGCAGTATTTT.

V is TRBV2 and J is TRBJ2-2; weak D call: TRBD2 (7 bases). Germline values: CDR1 SNHLY, CDR2 FYNNEI. This CDR3 comprises 15 residues. V lost 4 bases to trimming and J lost 3 bases, with 12 bases between them. CDR3 amino acids: CASSGRGRDTGELFF. DNA for the CDR3: TGTGCCAGCAGTGGGCGGGGGCGGGACACCGGGGAGCTGTTTTTT.

This clonotype was counted ten times or more. The chain carries TRBV10-3 and TRBJ2-5; TRBD2 matches 12 bases. CDR3 length: 14 amino acids. CDR1 ENHRY and CDR2 SYGVKD come from the germline V gene. Trimming removed 4 bases from V and 5 bases from J; junction bases left unmatched: 2. The CDR3 DNA reads as TGTGCCATCAGTGCTAGCGGGAGGGCCGAGACCCAGTACTTC. Its translation: CAISASGRAETQYF.

This clonotype came up many times. The chain couples TRBV3-1 to TRBJ1-6; 7 bases are shared with TRBD1. The CDR3 sequence is 13 residues long. Germline CDR1 and CDR2: LGHDT and YNNKEL (reference sequence). The J segment lost 7 bases and the V segment lost 3 bases, leaving 0 bases of the junction unmatched. CDR3 amino acids: CASSQDRNSPLHF. CDR3 in DNA: TGTGCCAGCAGCCAGGACAGGAATTCACCCCTCCACTTT.

The chain links TRBV6-2 or TRBV6-3 to TRBJ1-2; 9 bases fit TRBD1. The CDR3 is made up of 15 amino acids. V shed 2 bases, J shed 4 bases, and the junction held 5 bases outside the gene matches. The germline V gene encodes CDR1 MNHEY and CDR2 SVGEGT. The CDR3 DNA reads as TGTGCCAGCAGTTACGCGGGACAGGGAAGCTATGGCTACACCTTC. This gives the protein CASSYAGQGSYGYTF.